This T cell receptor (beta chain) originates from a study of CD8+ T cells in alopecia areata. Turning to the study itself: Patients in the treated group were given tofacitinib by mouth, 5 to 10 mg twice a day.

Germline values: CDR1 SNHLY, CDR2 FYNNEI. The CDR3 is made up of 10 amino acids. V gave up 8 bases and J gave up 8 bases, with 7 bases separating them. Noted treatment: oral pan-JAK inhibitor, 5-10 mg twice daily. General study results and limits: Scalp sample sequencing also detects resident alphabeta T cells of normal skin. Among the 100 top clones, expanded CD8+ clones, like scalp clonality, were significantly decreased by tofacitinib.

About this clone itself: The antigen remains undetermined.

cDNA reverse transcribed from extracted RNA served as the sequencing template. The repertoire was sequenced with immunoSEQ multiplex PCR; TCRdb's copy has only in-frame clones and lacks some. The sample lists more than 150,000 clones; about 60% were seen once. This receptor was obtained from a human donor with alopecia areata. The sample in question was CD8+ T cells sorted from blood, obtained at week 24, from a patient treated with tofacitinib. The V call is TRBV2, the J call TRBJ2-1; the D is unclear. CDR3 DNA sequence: TGTGCCAGCGCAAAGGATGAGCAGTTCTTC. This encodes CASAKDEQFF. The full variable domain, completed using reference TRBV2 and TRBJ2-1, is EPEVTQTPSHQVTQMGQEVILRCVPISNHLYFYWYRQILGQKVEFLVSFYNNEISEKSEIFDDQFSVERPDGSNFTLKIRSTKLEDSAMYFCASAKDEQFFGPGTRLTVL.